The 4 T cell receptor beta chains below all came from one sample that was sequenced in a study of blood T cell repertoires in COVID-19. Only in-frame clones appear in the TCRdb table, and some are missing; sequencing was by immunoSEQ multiplex PCR. The data hold a few hundred thousand clones, with more than 75% observed a single time. The specimen sequenced was PBMCs or T cells enriched from blood (not recorded which). These receptor sequences come from a man aged 25-40 years who had recovered from COVID-19.

The chain carries TRBV27 and TRBJ1-6; D is unclear. The CDR3 runs 15 residues. V dropped 1 base and J dropped 11 bases, with 15 bases sitting between them. Germline CDR1 and CDR2: MNHEY and SMNVEV (reference sequence). As DNA, the CDR3 is TGTGCCAGCAGTTTATTCTTCGGGGATAGGGCACCCCTCCACTTT. Its translation: CASSLFFGDRAPLHF.

This sequence joins TRBV9 and TRBJ2-1; 11 bases map to TRBD1. There are 16 residues in the CDR3. The V gene's germline CDR1 is SGDLS and CDR2 YYNGEE. V was pared by 0 bases and J by 2 bases, with 1 base of the junction left unmatched. CDR3 region: CASSVGGQGAYNEQFF. In DNA, the CDR3 is TGTGCCAGCAGCGTAGGGGGACAGGGGGCCTACAATGAGCAGTTCTTC.

The chain employs TRBV3-1 (or the pseudogene TRBV3-2) and TRBJ1-2; 8 bases map to TRBD1. CDR1 and CDR2 (germline): LGHDT, YNNKEL (reference sequence). Trimming took 2 bases from V and 6 from J; bases not matched to a gene: 5. The CDR3 consists of 14 residues. CDR3 amino acids: CASSQNPTGDGYTF. The CDR3 DNA reads TGTGCCAGCAGCCAAAACCCGACAGGGGATGGCTACACCTTC.

This chain uses TRBV7-2 with TRBJ1-5; D gene ambiguous. This CDR3 has 12 amino acids. The V gene's germline CDR1 is SGHTA and CDR2 FQGNSA. The V end was cut by 2 bases, the J end by 5 bases, with 4 bases between. This CDR3 is CASSLRDQPQHF. The DNA of the CDR3 is TGTGCCAGCAGCTTACGCGATCAGCCCCAGCATTTT.